The present entry profiles one T cell receptor beta chain with its context. Its antigen is unidentified. CD4+ and CD8+ T cells were sorted from PBMCs stained for CD3, CD4 and CD8. This entry belongs to a study of CD8+ T cells in alopecia areata. Following RNA extraction, reverse transcription yielded cDNA that acted as the sequencing template. Assay: immunoSEQ multiplex PCR; the TCRdb copy retains only in-frame clones and omits some. The table includes 150,000 to 200,000 clones, approximately 60% detected once. Study-wide findings and caveats: Higher clonality and more expanded CD8+ clones appeared in lesional than normal scalp. In scalp samples, resident alphabeta T cells of normal skin are also sequenced. Possibly because of HLA-related factors, TCR sharing was less clear across patients than in mice.

Germline assignment: CDR1 SQVTM and CDR2 ANQGSEA. The CDR3 loop spans 12 amino acids. Trimming at V came to 7 bases and at J to 7 bases, leaving 9 bases not matched to a gene. This sequence was found in a human donor in good health. Sequenced material: CD4+ T cells sorted from blood. This chain links TRBV29-1 with TRBJ2-5; 7 nucleotides match TRBD1. CDR3 protein: CSARQGVWTQYF. In DNA, the CDR3 is TGCAGCGCTCGACAGGGTGTATGGACCCAGTACTTC.